These 29 T cell receptor beta chains came from one sample sequenced in a study of blood T cells in healthy people across ages. It was with a sample-barcoded 5' primer and a J-beta primer mix that a second PCR of roughly 6 to 11 cycles was run. From the 5' RACE reads, TCRdb called clonotypes with MiXCR, one entry per CDR3 protein. This sample has around 800,000 distinct CDR3 sequences; approximately 24% occur once, and the top ten carry over 2.5%. The sample also formed part of further work on T cells of mothers and their children.

Sequenced sample: blood. The receptors were sampled from a boy aged 5-17 years in good health.

This chain joins TRBV9 and TRBJ2-1, with 8 positions matching TRBD2. J gave up 8 bases and V 0 bases, and 7 bases lay outside the gene matches. CDR1 and CDR2 from the germline V gene are SGDLS and YYNGEE. CDR3 length equals 15 residues. The DNA of the CDR3 is TGTGCCAGCAGCGTAGATGGCGGGGGGCGGGATGAGCAGTTCTTC. Its protein is CASSVDGGGRDEQFF.

V is TRBV20-1 and J is TRBJ2-5; TRBD1 agrees at 12 bases. The germline CDR1 and CDR2 sequences are DFQATT and SNEGSKA (reference sequence). CDR3 length: 16 residues. V lost 3 bases to trimming and J lost 1 base; unmatched junction nucleotides: 6. The CDR3 sequence is CSARWGQGAFQETQYF. The CDR3 region has the DNA TGCAGTGCTAGGTGGGGACAGGGGGCTTTCCAAGAGACCCAGTACTTC.

This clonotype was seen more than once but under ten times. Without the conserved terminal phenylalanine or tryptophan, this CDR3 likely stems from a read error. It is unclear where the CDR3 begins or ends on the DNA, so no DNA is shown, and the CDR3 is as TCRdb lists it. This chain connects TRBV9 to TRBJ2-2. Germline V lookup: CDR1 SGDLS, CDR2 YYNGEE. With termini counted, the CDR3 has 12 amino acids. CDR3 residues: CASSVNTGELFS.

The chain employs TRBV6-2 or TRBV6-3 and TRBJ2-1, with TRBD1 as a possible D gene (7 bases). V lost 0 bases to trimming and J lost 8 bases, with 20 bases between them. CDR1 is MNHEY and CDR2 is SVGEGT in the germline V gene. The CDR3 loop spans 17 amino acids. The CDR3 protein is CASSYSIQGRTGDEQFF. In DNA, the CDR3 is TGTGCCAGCAGTTACTCGATACAGGGGCGAACGGGGGATGAGCAGTTCTTC.

There are a few counts of this clonotype. V is TRBV5-1 and J is TRBJ1-1; 7 bases agree with TRBD1. Germline loops: CDR1 SGHRS, CDR2 YFSETQ. CDR3 length: 16 amino acids. V trimming: 2 bases; J trimming: 5 bases; junction bases outside the gene matches: 12. This CDR3 is CASSFLSQDRDTEAFF. In DNA, the CDR3 is TGCGCCAGCAGCTTCCTCTCCCAAGACAGGGATACTGAAGCTTTCTTT.

This chain joins TRBV3-1 and TRBJ1-2; unclear D gene. Trimming removed 1 base at V and 4 bases at J, with 10 bases between. The CDR3 loop spans 14 amino acids. The germline V gene encodes CDR1 LGHDT and CDR2 YNNKEL (reference sequence). The CDR3 DNA follows: TGTGCCAGCAGCCAAGGGGCAGTCTCCTATGGCTACACCTTC. This translates into CASSQGAVSYGYTF.

This clonotype was recorded a few times. The chain recombines TRBV12-3 or TRBV12-4 with TRBJ2-6; 9 bases are a match to TRBD1. With V trimmed by 5 bases and J by 1 base, 12 bases remained unmatched. The CDR3 consists of 19 residues. The CDR3 DNA reads as TGTGCCAGCAGTCTAATGAACAGGGGGCTCCGTTCTGGGGCCAACGTCCTGACTTTC. This gives the protein CASSLMNRGLRSGANVLTF.

This clonotype was found a few times. The rearrangement joins TRBV9 to TRBJ2-1; the D gene is possibly TRBD2 (5 bases). Trimming cost V 0 bases and J 5 bases, with 12 bases left between them. Germline V gene sequence: CDR1 SGDLS, CDR2 YYNGEE. The CDR3 totals 15 residues. CDR3: CASSVEARADNEQFF. The CDR3 coding sequence is TGTGCCAGCAGCGTAGAGGCTAGAGCGGACAATGAGCAGTTCTTC.

The chain employs TRBV20-1 and TRBJ1-2; D call uncertain. V lost 0 bases to trimming and J lost 6 bases, with 11 bases between them. The germline gives CDR1 DFQATT, CDR2 SNEGSKA (reference sequence). The CDR3 covers 13 residues. This chain's CDR3 is CSARDQRVNGYTF. The CDR3 coding sequence is TGCAGTGCTAGAGACCAGAGGGTCAATGGCTACACCTTC.

The V gene is TRBV9, the J gene TRBJ1-4; D is perhaps TRBD1 (5 bases). This CDR3 is 14 amino acids long. Germline CDR1 SGDLS, CDR2 YYNGEE. Trimming removed 3 bases at V and 6 bases at J, with 12 bases between. In DNA, the CDR3 is TGTGCCAGCAGCGAAGACAGTCGTTATGAAAAACTGTTTTTT. This gives the protein CASSEDSRYEKLFF.

This sequence joins TRBV20-1 and TRBJ2-3; no firm D call. Germline CDR1 and CDR2: DFQATT and SNEGSKA (reference sequence). The CDR3 contains 16 residues. V dropped 5 bases and J dropped 1 base, with 19 bases sitting between them. The CDR3 DNA reads TGCAGTGCTCAGCCCCTTCCCACTCAAGGCACAGATACGCAGTATTTT. Residues: CSAQPLPTQGTDTQYF.

The chain is built from TRBV11-2 and TRBJ2-3; possible D gene TRBD2, 6 bases. Germline lookup yields CDR1 SGHAT and CDR2 FQNNGV. V shed 3 bases and J shed 7 bases, with 14 bases lying between them. This CDR3 is built from 14 residues. The CDR3, as DNA: TGTGCCAGCAGCTTTCCGGGACTTTGGAATACGCAGTATTTT. This encodes CASSFPGLWNTQYF.

Regarding this clonotype: No conserved phenylalanine or tryptophan is present at the end of the CDR3, so a read error is the likely explanation. It is unclear where the CDR3 begins or ends on the DNA, so no DNA is shown, and the CDR3 is as TCRdb lists it. The genes are TRBV21-1 and TRBJ2-4; the table calls TRBD1, which could not be checked here. TRBV21-1 is classified as a pseudogene. Counting both end residues, the CDR3 totals 9 amino acids. CDR3 region: CARGQGKTI.

The chain uses TRBV12-3 or TRBV12-4 and TRBJ1-2; D is undetermined. This CDR3 contains 14 residues. V shed 3 bases and J shed 0 bases, with 8 bases lying between them. CDR3 in DNA: TGTGCCAGCAGTTTCCGGGGAGCTAACTATGGCTACACCTTC. Translation gives CASSFRGANYGYTF.

Concerning this clonotype itself: The germline gene is not matched at one end of the junction; a read error may be the cause. The chain links TRBV7-6 to TRBJ1-4; the match to TRBD1 covers 9 bases. Germline V gene sequence: CDR1 SGHVS, CDR2 FNYEAQ. The CDR3 totals 15 residues. The CDR3 loop is CASSEAQGAGEKLFF. The CDR3 DNA reads as TGTGCTAGCAGCGAGGCACAGGGGGCGGGTGAAAAACTGTTTTTT.

The J gene is TRBJ2-1, the V gene TRBV12-3 or TRBV12-4; TRBD2 might be the D (5 bases). Trimming removed 5 bases from V and 7 bases from J, with 27 bases in between. This CDR3 has 18 residues. The DNA for the CDR3 is TGTGCCAGCAGTCTTCCCCTAAAGGACCGAGGACTGGAAAATGAGCAGTTCTTC. Translation gives CASSLPLKDRGLENEQFF.

This clonotype was seen a few times. The chain employs TRBV10-1 and TRBJ2-4; 8 bases are shared with TRBD1. With 4 bases clipped from V and 7 bases from J, the junction kept 6 bases outside the gene matches. The CDR3 is made up of 14 amino acids. The germline V gene encodes CDR1 WNHNN and CDR2 SYGVQD (reference sequence). CDR3 region: CASSGTGSGNIQYF. For the CDR3, the DNA is TGCGCCAGCAGTGGGACAGGGTCGGGCAACATTCAGTACTTC.

This chain's CDR3 is CASSILTYEQYF. DNA for the CDR3: TGTGCCAGCAGTATACTCACCTACGAGCAGTACTTC. V and J are TRBV28 and TRBJ2-7; D unresolved. The CDR3 spans 12 residues. Germline V gene lookup returns CDR1 MDHEN and CDR2 SYDVKM. With 5 bases removed from V and 2 bases from J, the gap between germline ends came to 7 bases. The variable domain in full, completed from reference TRBV28 and TRBJ2-7, reads DVKVTQSSRYLVKRTGEKVFLECVQDMDHENMFWYRQDPGLGLRLIYFSYDVKMKEKGDIPEGYSVSREKKERFSLILESASTNQTSMYLCASSILTYEQYFGPGTRLTVT.

The V and J genes are TRBV6-6 and TRBJ2-6; D ambiguous. V lost 6 bases, J lost 0 bases, and 6 bases lay in between. This CDR3 region has 14 residues. CDR1 is MNHNY and CDR2 is SVGAGI in the germline V gene (reference sequence). For the CDR3, the DNA is TGTGCCAGCAGGCGCAGCTCTGGGGCCAACGTCCTGACTTTC. Its translation is CASRRSSGANVLTF.

V gene TRBV30 combines with J gene TRBJ2-1, with D possibly matching TRBD1 (5 bases). CDR1 GTSNPN and CDR2 SVGIG come from the germline V gene (reference sequence). The ends were cut back, 0 bases at V and 4 bases at J, with 7 bases in the middle. The CDR3 extends over 13 amino acids. CDR3 nucleotide sequence: TGTGCCTGGAGTGTGACAGATTACAATGAGCAGTTCTTC. Amino acids: CAWSVTDYNEQFF.

This clonotype has only a few counts. The chain recombines TRBV20-1 with TRBJ1-1; tentative D call: TRBD1 (6 bases). The CDR3 spans 13 residues. Trimming removed 6 bases from V and 6 bases from J, with 17 bases in between. CDR1 and CDR2 from the germline V gene are DFQATT and SNEGSKA (reference sequence). The CDR3 region is CSAGTSDRPEAFF. The CDR3 region has the DNA TGCAGTGCCGGCACGTCGGACAGACCTGAAGCTTTCTTT.

This chain joins TRBV7-8 and TRBJ1-6; maybe TRBD1 (5 bases). CDR3 length: 15 amino acids. V shed 5 bases and J shed 6 bases, with 14 bases lying between them. Germline loops: CDR1 SGHVS, CDR2 FQNEAQ. This CDR3 is CASSPRWDGNSPLHF. CDR3 nucleotides: TGTGCCAGCAGCCCCCGATGGGACGGTAATTCACCCCTCCACTTT.

This clonotype was counted a few times. V gene TRBV19 combines with J gene TRBJ1-1; 7 bases are shared with TRBD1. The germline CDR1 and CDR2 sequences are LNHDA and SQIVND (reference sequence). CDR3 length: 14 residues. V dropped 3 bases and J dropped 5; count of bases not matched to a gene: 6. The DNA of the CDR3 is TGTGCCAGTAGTATTGGACAGGTGTGGACTGAAGCTTTCTTT. It is translated as CASSIGQVWTEAFF.

This clonotype was seen a handful of times. The genes are TRBV3-1 and TRBJ2-6, with D perhaps TRBD1 or TRBD2 (5 bases each). The V end lost 11 bases, the J end lost 0 bases, and 20 bases lay between the germline ends. Germline CDR1 and CDR2: LGHDT and YNNKEL (reference sequence). The CDR3 spans 17 residues. This CDR3 reads CAPGWGPGDSGANVLTF. In nucleotides, the CDR3 is TGTGCCCCAGGGTGGGGCCCCGGGGACTCTGGGGCCAACGTCCTGACTTTC.

This clonotype has more than one count but fewer than ten. Germline and junction disagree at one end, which may indicate a read error. The V and J genes are TRBV11-3 and TRBJ2-5; 10 bases align to TRBD1. Germline-derived CDR1 and CDR2 are SGHNT and YENEEA. CDR3 size: 14 residues. The CDR3 bases are TGTGCCAACAGCCAGGGACAGGGGCAAGAGACCCAGTACTTC. Translating it yields CANSQGQGQETQYF. The entire variable domain, with the rest obtained from reference TRBV11-3 and TRBJ2-5, is as follows: EAGVVQSPRYKIIEKKQPVAFWCNPISGHNTLYWYLQNLGQGPELLIRYENEEAVDDSQLPKDRFSAERLKGVDSTLKIQPAELGDSAVYLCANSQGQGQETQYFGPGTRLLVL.

This chain uses TRBV10-3 with TRBJ1-6; D call uncertain. The CDR3 length is 15 residues. CDR1 is ENHRY and CDR2 is SYGVKD in the germline V gene. V gave up 6 bases and J gave up 0 bases, with 9 bases separating them. Written as DNA, the CDR3 is TGTGCCATCAGGGACGGGAGCTCCTATAATTCACCCCTCCACTTT. This encodes CAIRDGSSYNSPLHF.

The chain recombines TRBV24-1 with TRBJ1-4, with 7 positions matching TRBD1. The germline V gene encodes CDR1 KGHDR and CDR2 SFDVKD. The CDR3 contains 16 residues. The V gene end was trimmed by 4 bases and the J gene end by 4 bases; junction bases not matched to a gene: 8. DNA for the CDR3: TGTGCCACCAGTGACGGGTCGACAGGGCTTAATGAAAAACTGTTTTTT. It translates to CATSDGSTGLNEKLFF.

This clonotype occurred a few times. The CDR3 is CASSEPTVDEQFF. CDR3 bases: TGTGCCAGCAGTGAGCCGACGGTGGATGAGCAGTTCTTC. V gene TRBV2 combines with J gene TRBJ2-1, with D unresolved. V was clipped by 3 bases and J by 8 bases, with 11 bases between them. Germline V gene lookup returns CDR1 SNHLY and CDR2 FYNNEI. This CDR3 comprises 13 residues. The full variable domain, completed using reference TRBV2 and TRBJ2-1, is EPEVTQTPSHQVTQMGQEVILRCVPISNHLYFYWYRQILGQKVEFLVSFYNNEISEKSEIFDDQFSVERPDGSNFTLKIRSTKLEDSAMYFCASSEPTVDEQFFGPGTRLTVL.

The rearrangement joins TRBV5-1 to TRBJ2-1; the D is unclear. Germline CDR1 reads SGHRS; CDR2 reads YFSETQ. The CDR3 consists of 16 residues. V lost 0 bases, J lost 0 bases, and 10 bases lay in between. Written as DNA, the CDR3 is TGCGCCAGCAGCTTGGGGCCAGTGGGCTCCTACAATGAGCAGTTCTTC. This encodes CASSLGPVGSYNEQFF.